This is a list of T cell receptor beta chains from one sample in a study of blood T cells in healthy people across ages. In TCRdb, the 5' RACE reads were re-called with MiXCR into one record per CDR3 protein. The sample lists about 1.5 million distinct CDR3 sequences; approximately 43% were seen once. Sequenced material: blood. Receptors were obtained from a woman aged 18-29 years in good health. Each CDR3 is given with its conserved first and last residue. D genes are given only for firm matches. Clone size is shown for a subset of rows, as once, few, many or a class of expanded clone.

TRBV20-1	TRBD1	TRBJ2-7	.	TGCAGTGTTTCCAACAGGGGAACCTACGAGCAGTACTTC	CSVSNRGTYEQYF
TRBV27	TRBD2	TRBJ2-7	few	TGTGCCAGCATTTGGGCGGGAGGAGGTTACAATGAGCAGTACTTC	CASIWAGGGYNEQYF
TRBV20-1	.	TRBJ1-4	.	TGCAGTACCCGAGACGGCCGGATGAATAATAAAAAACTGTTTTTT	CSTRDGRMNNKKLFF
TRBV25-1	TRBD2	TRBJ2-3	.	TGTACCAGCAGTGAAAGCGGGGGGGCTGATACGCAGTATTTT	CTSSESGGADTQYF
TRBV7-9	TRBD1	TRBJ1-2	few	TGTGCCAGCAGCCGGCGGGACAGGGTTAACTATGGCTACACCTTC	CASSRRDRVNYGYTF
TRBV5-1	.	TRBJ1-1	.	TGCGCCAGCACCCCGGGGCTTACGAACACTGAAGCTTTCTTT	CASTPGLTNTEAFF
TRBV4-1	.	TRBJ2-4	.	TGCGCCAGCAGCCAAGATAAGGGGGAGCAGGAGCAGTACTTC	CASSQDKGEQEQYF
TRBV7-9	TRBD2	TRBJ2-7	.	TGTGCCAGCAGCAAACACGCCGGGGGGTCTTACGAGCAGTACTTC	CASSKHAGGSYEQYF
TRBV5-6	TRBD2	TRBJ2-7	.	TGTGCCAGGCGACTCCAGCGGGGGGGCTCCTACAATGAGCAGTACTTC	CARRLQRGGSYNEQYF
TRBV6-2/TRBV6-3	.	TRBJ1-1	.	TGTGCCAGCAGTTTGCGGGGCAGGGGAGGCACTGAAGCTTTCTTT	CASSLRGRGGTEAFF
TRBV27	.	TRBJ2-1	few	TGTGCCAGCAGTCCAATGGACAATGAGCAGTTCTTC	CASSPMDNEQFF
TRBV2	TRBD2	TRBJ2-1	.	TGTGCCAGCAGGAAAGAAGCGGGGGGGGGCAATGAGCAGTTCTTC	CASRKEAGGGNEQFF
TRBV12-3/TRBV12-4	.	TRBJ1-3	.	TGTGCCAGCAGTTTAGGGGTCAGGAGCTCTGGAAACACCATATATTTT	CASSLGVRSSGNTIYF
TRBV6-5	TRBD2	TRBJ2-4	.	TGTGCCAGCAGTTACTCGAGTCCCGGACTAGCGGGGAGAGTAGCCAAAAACATTCAGTACTTC	CASSYSSPGLAGRVAKNIQYF
TRBV12-5	.	TRBJ2-1	.	TGTGCTAGTGGTCCCAGGGTAGCGATATACAATGAGCAGTTCTTC	CASGPRVAIYNEQFF
TRBV6-1	.	TRBJ2-1	.	TGTGCCAGCAGTGACTCCCCCGCGGGTTACAATGAGCAGTTCTTC	CASSDSPAGYNEQFF
TRBV6-2/TRBV6-3	.	TRBJ2-5	.	TGTGCCAGTAGCCACGCCGGAACAGGTTTTCGTGAGTACTTC	CASSHAGTGFREYF
TRBV6-6	.	TRBJ2-5	.	TGTGCCAGCACTAGCCGGGGGAATACGCAAGAGACCCAGTACTTC	CASTSRGNTQETQYF
TRBV20-1	.	TRBJ2-7	few	TGCAGTGCTAGAGATCCCTCCGGCGGCGAGCAGTACTTC	CSARDPSGGEQYF
TRBV18	.	TRBJ1-3	.	TGTGCCAGCGCGCTAGCACGGGGAGCTGGAAACACCATATATTTT	CASALARGAGNTIYF
TRBV4-3	.	TRBJ2-3	.	TGCGCCAGCAGCCCTAAGCGGAGCAGTGGAACAGATACGCAGTATTTT	CASSPKRSSGTDTQYF
TRBV6-2/TRBV6-3	TRBD1	TRBJ2-1	.	TGTGCCAGCAGGGTCGACAGGGGGTACAATGAGCAGTTCTTC	CASRVDRGYNEQFF
TRBV28	TRBD1	TRBJ1-5	.	TGTGCCAGCAGTTCCCTGGGACAGTGGTTTGATCAGCCCCAGCATTTT	CASSSLGQWFDQPQHF
TRBV3-1	.	TRBJ1-5	few	TGTGCCAGCAGCCAAGAACCTGGGCCCGACAATCAGCCCCAGCATTTT	CASSQEPGPDNQPQHF
TRBV7-3	.	TRBJ2-1	.	TGTGCCAGCAGTAGCCGGTCCAGCTCCTACAATGAGCAGTTCTTC	CASSSRSSSYNEQFF
TRBV3-1	TRBD2	TRBJ2-1	few	TGTGCCAGCAGCAAGACTAGCGGTGACAATGAGCAGTTCTTC	CASSKTSGDNEQFF
TRBV2	.	TRBJ1-1	.	TGTGTCAGCAGTGAAAGAGGGCAGTACACTGAAGCTTTCTTT	CVSSERGQYTEAFF
TRBV4-3	.	TRBJ2-4	.	TGCGCCAGCAGCCAAGCTGGAAGTTCCAAAAGCATTCAGTACTTC	CASSQAGSSKSIQYF
TRBV20-1	TRBD1	TRBJ1-1	.	TGCAGTGCTACGGACAGGCACAACACTGAAGCTTTCTTT	CSATDRHNTEAFF
TRBV9	TRBD1	TRBJ2-4	.	TGTGCCAGCAGCTTCCGGGACAGGGATTGGGACATTCAGTACTTC	CASSFRDRDWDIQYF
TRBV29-1	.	TRBJ2-7	.	TGCAGCGTTGAAGAAGCCGGGAGCCCCTACGAGCAGTACTTC	CSVEEAGSPYEQYF
TRBV7-2	.	TRBJ1-2	few	TGTGCCAGCAGCTTAGAAAGTAGAAGCTATGGCTACACCTTC	CASSLESRSYGYTF
TRBV20-1	TRBD1	TRBJ2-5	.	TGCAGTGCATTGGACAGGGGGAGGTCTCAAGAGACCCAGTACTTC	CSALDRGRSQETQYF
TRBV12-3/TRBV12-4	.	TRBJ2-1	few	TGTGCCAGCAGTATCCGACTTCAGGGTTACAATGAGCAGTTCTTC	CASSIRLQGYNEQFF
TRBV6-5	.	TRBJ1-2	.	TGTGCCAGCAGAACCGACAGGCCTACTACTAACTATGGCTACACCTTC	CASRTDRPTTNYGYTF
TRBV5-6	TRBD2	TRBJ2-1	few	TGTGCCAGCAGCAGATTAGCGGGTGCTACCTACAATGAGCAGTTCTTC	CASSRLAGATYNEQFF
TRBV4-2	TRBD1	TRBJ2-2	.	TGTGCCAGCAGCCACCATTTGCATTCGAAGGGGGCGAGTTCGAACACCGGGGAGCTGTTTTTT	CASSHHLHSKGASSNTGELFF
TRBV29-1	.	TRBJ1-2	.	TGCAGCGTTGCCAGACAGCTAACAATTTATGGCTACACCTTC	CSVARQLTIYGYTF
TRBV29-1	TRBD1	TRBJ1-2	.	TGCAGCGTGCAATCTAGACAGGGAAACTATGGCTACACCTTC	CSVQSRQGNYGYTF
TRBV27	.	TRBJ1-5	few	TGTGCCAGCAGTTTCAGCCCGACGGCTAGGCGGCCCCAGCATTTT	CASSFSPTARRPQHF
TRBV20-1	.	TRBJ1-2	.	TGCAGTACGGAGCAGAGAGTTAACTATGGCTACACCTTC	CSTEQRVNYGYTF
TRBV7-9	.	TRBJ2-1	.	TGTGCCAGCAGCTGGGACAACCCTTACAATGAGCAGTTCTTC	CASSWDNPYNEQFF
TRBV27	TRBD1	TRBJ1-4	few	TGTGCCAGCAGGCCCCTGCGAGAGACAGGGGAAAAACTGTTTTTT	CASRPLRETGEKLFF
TRBV20-1	TRBD1	TRBJ1-4	.	TGCAGTGTAACAGGGGTGGTGGGAACTAATGAAAAACTGTTTTTT	CSVTGVVGTNEKLFF
TRBV12-3/TRBV12-4	TRBD2	TRBJ2-3	.	TGTGCCAGTAAGGCTAGCGGGAGTAGGTCAGATACGCAGTATTTT	CASKASGSRSDTQYF
TRBV6-6	.	TRBJ2-5	few	TGTGCCAGCAGTTACTCGGACCCGACGGGGGAGCAGTACTTC	CASSYSDPTGEQYF
TRBV20-1	.	TRBJ1-5	many	TGCAGTGCTAGAGAGCAGGACAATCAGCCCCAGCATTTT	CSAREQDNQPQHF
TRBV7-9	.	TRBJ2-1	.	TGTGCCAGCAGCGAAGTGGGTGGAACACCGGACAATGAGCAGTTCTTC	CASSEVGGTPDNEQFF
TRBV6-5	.	TRBJ2-7	.	TGTGCCAGCAGTTACTCAAGTTCGGGCATTAGCCCCTACGAGCAGTACTTC	CASSYSSSGISPYEQYF
TRBV6-2/TRBV6-3	.	TRBJ1-5	.	TGTGCCAGCAGTTACCAGGGATTAAGCAATCAGCCCCAGCATTTT	CASSYQGLSNQPQHF
TRBV6-5	.	TRBJ2-4	.	TGTGCCAGCAGTTACTCTGCTGGGACTGGGGCTAACATTCAGTACTTC	CASSYSAGTGANIQYF
TRBV6-4	.	TRBJ2-1	many	TGTGCCAGCAGTGACGGGGCAGGGGACCACAATGAGCAGTTCTTC	CASSDGAGDHNEQFF
TRBV14	.	TRBJ1-2	few	TGTGCCAGCAGCCATACCAGGGTTAACTATGGCTACACCTTC	CASSHTRVNYGYTF
TRBV20-1	.	TRBJ2-5	.	TGCAGTGCTAGAGATACAGGGTTTGCCCAAGAGACCCAGTACTTC	CSARDTGFAQETQYF
TRBV27	TRBD1	TRBJ1-2	many	TGTGCCAGCAGTCTATTGGGACAGGGGATCTATGGCTACACCTTC	CASSLLGQGIYGYTF
TRBV7-6	TRBD2	TRBJ2-3	.	TGTGCCAGCAGCTCTACCACCGGACTAGCGTACACAGATACGCAGTATTTT	CASSSTTGLAYTDTQYF
TRBV29-1	.	TRBJ2-1	many	TGCTGCATCTCCTACAATGAGCAGTTCTTC	CCISYNEQFF
TRBV28	.	TRBJ2-3	.	TGTGCCAGCATTACGGCGGGGGCCCAGGGCACAGATACGCAGTATTTT	CASITAGAQGTDTQYF
TRBV5-1	TRBD1	TRBJ1-1	.	TGCGCCAGCAGCTTGGGGGACAGGGTCGAGGTCGCTGAAGCTTTCTTT	CASSLGDRVEVAEAFF
TRBV7-2	TRBD2	TRBJ2-3	.	TGTGCCAGCAGCTTCCAGAGCGGGGGAAGCACAGATACGCAGTATTTT	CASSFQSGGSTDTQYF